The sequence of this TCR beta chain was determined in a study of immune evolution from preneoplasia to lung adenocarcinoma. Sequencing was performed with immunoSEQ multiplex PCR; in TCRdb, only in-frame clones are kept and a portion is missing. The sample consists of about 3,000 clones, about four fifths of them appearing once. With respect to this clone: Its antigen remains unknown.

CDR3 length: 11 residues. Germline loops: CDR1 DFQATT, CDR2 SNEGSKA (reference sequence). The V end was cut by 5 bases, the J end by 7 bases, with 12 bases between. Study-wide results and limits: Top clone share appeared to fall from AAH through AIS, MIA, adenocarcinoma.

This receptor was taken from a person aged 70 to 79 with lung adenocarcinoma. The sample taken for sequencing was FFPE adjacent normal lung tissue. This chain links TRBV20-1 with TRBJ2-7; possibly TRBD2 for D (5 bases). The CDR3, as DNA: TGCAGTGCTGCGGGCTCGGGGGAGCAGTACTTC. It encodes CSAAGSGEQYF.